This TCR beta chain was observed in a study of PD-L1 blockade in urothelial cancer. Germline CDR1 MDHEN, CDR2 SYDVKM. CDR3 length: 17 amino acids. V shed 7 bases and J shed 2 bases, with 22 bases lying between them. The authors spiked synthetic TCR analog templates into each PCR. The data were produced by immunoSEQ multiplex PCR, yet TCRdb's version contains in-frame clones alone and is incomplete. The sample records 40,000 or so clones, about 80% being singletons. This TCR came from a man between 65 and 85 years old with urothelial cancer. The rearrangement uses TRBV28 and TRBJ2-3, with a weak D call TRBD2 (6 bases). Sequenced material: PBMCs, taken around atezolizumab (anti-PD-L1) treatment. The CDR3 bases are TGTGCCAGCATACCCTTAGCGGCTAGCGAGTACACAGATACGCAGTATTTT. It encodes CASIPLAASEYTDTQYF.